This TCR beta chain was identified in a study of T cells in localized non-small cell lung cancer. This clone was observed a few times. What it binds is unknown. The CDR3 is 13 amino acids. The V gene's germline CDR1 is SNHLY and CDR2 FYNNEI. V lost 5 bases to trimming and J lost 4 bases, with 9 bases between them. Study-wide results and limits: Among the tissues sampled, uninvolved adjacent lung had the highest T cell clonality, above tumor.

Profiling relied on immunoSEQ multiplex PCR, and the TCRdb table lists in-frame clones only, not all of them. The table lists approximately 6,000 clones, 80% to 90% of them singletons. The sequence was collected from an older female donor with stage II lung adenocarcinoma. This material consisted of peripheral blood mononuclear cells, taken before any cancer treatment. This sequence joins TRBV2 and TRBJ1-5; D remains unclear. The CDR3 DNA reads as TGTGCCAGCAGTCTCGGGCGAAATCAGCCCCAGCATTTT. This sequence encodes CASSLGRNQPQHF.